This T cell receptor beta chain was identified during a study of monozygotic twins with inflammatory bowel disease. Someone took a roughly 2.7 ml blood sample from each of the donors. Of note for this clonotype: The antigen remains unidentified.

The CDR3 spans 16 residues. The V gene's germline CDR1 is DFQATT and CDR2 SNEGSKA (reference sequence). Template switching introduced UMIs that contain a 6-nucleotide sample barcode. No DNA is given; TCRdb re-called the 5' RACE reads and lists each CDR3 protein once. In all, the sample yields roughly 150,000 distinct CDR3 sequences. The study's findings and limits: Resolution of different T cell subtypes was not achieved.

V is TRBV20-1 and J is TRBJ1-6; TCRdb designates TRBD1, a call that cannot be tested without DNA. The receptor's source is a human donor with ulcerative colitis or Crohn's disease, or a healthy co-twin of an affected twin (not recorded which). The specimen sequenced was blood. This CDR3 reads CSARVAGVPLNSPLHF.